This T cell receptor (beta chain) was obtained from a study of Graves' ophthalmopathy and Graves' hyperthyroidism. Study overall: At the time of initial diagnosis and before any treatment, peripheral blood was collected. Study observations and caveats: The majority of expanded thyroid clonotypes above 0.001 frequency also occurred in blood. For separating ophthalmopathy from stable hyperthyroidism, a 13-signature model gave 85% to 90% sensitivity and 81.08% specificity.

If patients had other autoimmune diseases, uncontrolled infections, pregnancy or lactation, they were excluded. A word on this clonotype: What it binds is unknown.

RNA transcripts were the source from which TCR beta CDR3 regions were amplified. A first-round RT-PCR used HTBI primers, followed by a second-round multiplex PCR. TCRdb ran MiXCR on the multiplex PCR reads and lists one entry per CDR3 protein. The sample has roughly 220,000 distinct CDR3 sequences; about 46% are singletons. This CDR3 contains 13 residues. The germline V gene encodes CDR1 ENHRY and CDR2 SYGVKD. V gave up 2 bases and J gave up 6 bases; unmatched junction bases: 3. V usage is TRBV10-3 and J usage is TRBJ1-1; 7 nucleotides line up with TRBD1. The source is an adult man with Graves' ophthalmopathy. The sample comprised peripheral blood. CDR3 in DNA: TGTGCCATCAGTGAGGGGGGACAGCCTGAAGCTTTCTTT. Its protein is CAISEGGQPEAFF.